The rows below give T cell receptor beta chains drawn from one sample of a study of shared clonotypes between healthy human individuals. Profiled with immunoSEQ multiplex PCR; TCRdb holds only in-frame clones, not every one. This table holds roughly 660,000 clones, about nine tenths found once. Sequencing was done on a sample of memory CD8+ T cells from PBMCs. The receptors come from a man between 18 and 29 years old in good health. Some clones in this sample may be carry-over from other donors' samples. CDR3s include the opening cysteine and the closing phenylalanine or tryptophan. A D gene is named only where the DNA matches it firmly. Only part of the rows carry a size: once, few, many, or a class if the clone is expanded.

DNA	CDR3	D	size	V	J
TGCGCCAGCAGCTTGCGGATCGGGGATACCTCCTCCTACGAGCAGTACTTC	CASSLRIGDTSSYEQYF	NA	NA	TRBV5-1	TRBJ2-7
TGTGCCAGCAGTACAGGGGGCTCGTACTACGAGCAGTACTTC	CASSTGGSYYEQYF	TRBD1	NA	TRBV6-1	TRBJ2-7
TGTGCCAGCAGTTTATTGGGGGCTTCCTACGAGCAGTACTTC	CASSLLGASYEQYF	NA	NA	TRBV28	TRBJ2-7
TGTGCCAGCAACCCCACCGATGGGGGTGGGTACGAGCAGTACTTC	CASNPTDGGGYEQYF	NA	NA	TRBV7-9	TRBJ2-7
TGTGCCAGCAGCGTAGACCAGAACACCGGGGAGCTGTTTTTT	CASSVDQNTGELFF	NA	few	TRBV9	TRBJ2-2
TGCAGTGCTAGAGTGAGCGGGGAGCTGTTTTTT	CSARVSGELFF	NA	NA	TRBV20-1	TRBJ2-2
TGTGCCAGCACCCTTGGAGCCTCAACTAATGAAAAACTGTTTTTT	CASTLGASTNEKLFF	NA	NA	TRBV7-9	TRBJ1-4
TGTGCCAGCAGCCCGCATAGGACAGGTACAGCCAAAAACATTCAGTACTTC	CASSPHRTGTAKNIQYF	TRBD1	NA	TRBV11-1	TRBJ2-4
TGTGCCAGTAGGGGACAGCGAAGATCCGATGGAAACACCATATATTTT	CASRGQRRSDGNTIYF	TRBD1	NA	TRBV19	TRBJ1-3
TGTGCCAGCAGCTTCGTTCCGGGGGGCTACGAGCAGTACTTC	CASSFVPGGYEQYF	TRBD2	NA	TRBV7-2	TRBJ2-7
TGTGCCAGCAGTTACTCGATCCAATCGAGGGGAGAGACCCAGTACTTC	CASSYSIQSRGETQYF	NA	NA	TRBV6-5	TRBJ2-5
TGTGCCATCGCACAGGGATTCTCCTACAATGAGCAGTTCTTC	CAIAQGFSYNEQFF	NA	once	TRBV10-3	TRBJ2-1
TGTGCCAGCACCCGATCGACAGGGGTGATCACTGAAGCTTTCTTT	CASTRSTGVITEAFF	TRBD1	NA	TRBV27	TRBJ1-1
TGTGCCAGCAGTTTACTACGGGGACAGGGGGCGGGAATGTCCGGGGAGCTGTTTTTT	CASSLLRGQGAGMSGELFF	TRBD1	NA	TRBV27	TRBJ2-2
TGTGCCAGCAGCAAAGTTGGGACACAGAACACTGAAGCTTTCTTT	CASSKVGTQNTEAFF	NA	NA	TRBV21-1	TRBJ1-1
TGTGCCAGCAGCTTAGTTTTTCGAGGTCGCACAGATACGCAGTATTTT	CASSLVFRGRTDTQYF	NA	NA	TRBV7-9	TRBJ2-3
TGTGCCAGCAGCCCCCGGGACAGGGAATTTGGTAGCTACACCTTC	CASSPRDREFGSYTF	TRBD1	once	TRBV11-2	TRBJ1-2
TGTGCCAGCAGCCACTCGGCCGAACCGTTCTTC	CASSHSAEPFF	NA	NA	TRBV7-9	TRBJ2-1
TGCGCCAGCAGTGAGTTTGCGGGGAACGGCCTTAGCACAGATACGCAGTATTTT	CASSEFAGNGLSTDTQYF	NA	NA	TRBV10-2	TRBJ2-3
TGTGCCAGCAGTCCCCTCCGCACCTACGAGCAGTACTTC	CASSPLRTYEQYF	NA	NA	TRBV27	TRBJ2-7
TGTGCCAGCAGTAAGGCCCTAGCGGGAGCGGACACCGGGGAGCTGTTTTTT	CASSKALAGADTGELFF	TRBD2	NA	TRBV2	TRBJ2-2
TGTGCCAGCAGCTTAGGGACCCGGGGCGAGACCGGGGAGCTGTTTTTT	CASSLGTRGETGELFF	NA	NA	TRBV7-3	TRBJ2-2
TGTGCCAGCAGCTTGGCCATGGCGGGACCCCGAGTCAATGAGCAGTTCTTC	CASSLAMAGPRVNEQFF	NA	NA	TRBV5-6	TRBJ2-1
TGTGCCAGCAGCAAAGAGGGAGACAGGTTAGCCAAAAACATTCAGTACTTC	CASSKEGDRLAKNIQYF	NA	once	TRBV21-1	TRBJ2-4
TGCGCCAGCAGCCAAGAATGGGCCACTACAGAAGGCTACACCTTC	CASSQEWATTEGYTF	NA	NA	TRBV4-1	TRBJ1-2
TGTGCCAGCATCCCTGACAGGGGGCCCTACGAGCAGTACTTC	CASIPDRGPYEQYF	TRBD1	NA	TRBV6-5	TRBJ2-7
TGTGCCAGCAGTGAAGGGACTAGCTCCTACGAGCAGTACTTC	CASSEGTSSYEQYF	TRBD2	NA	TRBV2	TRBJ2-7
TGTGCCAGCAGCTCGACTTGGGTAGCGGGAGGGGACAATGAGCAGTTCTTC	CASSSTWVAGGDNEQFF	TRBD2	NA	TRBV7-9	TRBJ2-1
TGTGCCAGCAGCTTAGATCAGCGGGTAGATACGCAGTATTTT	CASSLDQRVDTQYF	NA	NA	TRBV7-9	TRBJ2-3
TGTGCCAGCAGCCACAGGGAAACCTACGAGCAGTACTTC	CASSHRETYEQYF	NA	NA	TRBV9	TRBJ2-7
TGTGCCAGCAGCCCCTTAGGGGGGGCGGGTGAAGCTTTCTTT	CASSPLGGAGEAFF	NA	once	TRBV7-3	TRBJ1-1
TGTGCCAGCAGCATGAGACAGGGTGTCGGCTACACCTTC	CASSMRQGVGYTF	TRBD1	NA	TRBV7-6	TRBJ1-2
TGTGCCAGCGCTTGGACGGGGGCTGACGAGCAGTACTTC	CASAWTGADEQYF	NA	NA	TRBV6-1	TRBJ2-7
TGTGCCAGCAGCGTGGAAGGGGGGCTTGACTATGGCTACACCTTC	CASSVEGGLDYGYTF	NA	NA	TRBV9	TRBJ1-2
TGTGCCAGCAGCTCGCTAGCGGTCCCAGAGGTAGATACGCAGTATTTT	CASSSLAVPEVDTQYF	TRBD2	once	TRBV7-9	TRBJ2-3
TGTGCCAGCTCACAGGACAGGGGGCTAAGGAAACAGCCCCAGCATTTT	CASSQDRGLRKQPQHF	TRBD1	NA	TRBV18	TRBJ1-5
TGTGCCAGCAGCCCCCTTGGGACAGGGTTTTACGAGCAGTACTTC	CASSPLGTGFYEQYF	TRBD1	NA	TRBV13	TRBJ2-7
TGTGCCATAACACTAAACGGACTAGCGGGCGAGCAGTACTTC	CAITLNGLAGEQYF	TRBD2	NA	TRBV7-9	TRBJ2-7
TGTGCCAGCAGCTTGCGGACTAGCGCCGATACGCAGTATTTT	CASSLRTSADTQYF	TRBD2	NA	TRBV7-2	TRBJ2-3
TGTGCCAGTAGTCCACGGACTAGCGGTTTCAAAAACATTCAGTACTTC	CASSPRTSGFKNIQYF	TRBD2	NA	TRBV19	TRBJ2-4
TGCGCCAGCAGCTTGACAGGGCCTAGCACAGATACGCAGTATTTT	CASSLTGPSTDTQYF	NA	NA	TRBV5-1	TRBJ2-3
TGTGCCAGCAGCTTAGACCCCAGCCCACCGGGGTACTTC	CASSLDPSPPGYF	NA	NA	TRBV7-9	TRBJ2-5
TGTGCCAGCAGTTTAACGGGGGGCTTGGACGAGCAGTACTTC	CASSLTGGLDEQYF	NA	once	TRBV28	TRBJ2-7
TGTGCCAGCAGCTTCTCTGGGGGCCGCACAGATACGCAGTATTTT	CASSFSGGRTDTQYF	NA	many	TRBV11-3	TRBJ2-3
TGTGCCAGCAGCTTGGAGGCCCACGAGCAGTACTTC	CASSLEAHEQYF	NA	NA	TRBV5-4	TRBJ2-7